This paragraph reports one T cell receptor (beta chain). The data were taken from a study of technical replicates of blood from several donors. Sequencing used immunoSEQ multiplex PCR; TCRdb keeps in-frame clones, though not all of them. The sample consists of about 72,000 clones, less than 97% of them appearing once. The CDR3 runs to 17 residues. Germline V gene data show CDR1 as MRHNA and CDR2 as SNTAGT. The V segment lost 6 bases and the J segment 3 bases; nucleotides outside the gene matches: 14. The chain links TRBV6-4 to TRBJ2-3; 8 nucleotides match TRBD2. The sample was T cells isolated from PBMCs. This clonotype was sampled from a human donor in good health. The CDR3 DNA sequence: TGTGCCAGCAGGGGGACTAGTGGGGGTCTGGGGACAGATACGCAGTATTTT. Encoded protein: CASRGTSGGLGTDTQYF.